Each of the 30 T cell receptor beta chains below was sequenced from the same sample in a study of T-cell reconstitution after alpha-beta-depleted transplantation in children. A TCRbeta library incorporating unique molecular identifiers was prepared. Each CDR3 protein is one row after TCRdb ran MiXCR on the PCR reads. The data hold about 600,000 distinct CDR3 sequences, with roughly 23% observed a single time. The sample consisted of PBMCs, mostly from graft donor cells, taken 360 days after TCRalphabeta/CD19-depleted stem cell transplant. The origin of the receptors is a boy younger than two who had a stem cell transplant for acute myeloid leukemia, so the T cells may come from the graft donor.

This clonotype was detected ten times or more. The chain joins TRBV12-3 or TRBV12-4 to TRBJ2-1, with 12 bases identical to TRBD1. The CDR3 is 15 residues long. The J segment lost 9 bases and the V segment lost 6 bases, leaving 9 bases of the junction unmatched. DNA for the CDR3: TGTGCCAGCAGCCGCCGGGACAGGGGGCATAGTGAGCAGTTCTTC. As protein: CASSRRDRGHSEQFF.

The table lists this clonotype with a few counts. The chain uses TRBV20-1 and TRBJ2-7; D not certain. The V gene lost 2 bases and the J gene lost 5 bases, with 16 bases spanning the gap. This CDR3 region has 14 residues. Germline CDR1 is DFQATT and CDR2 is SNEGSKA (reference sequence). Here the CDR3 reads CSARPRTGIDEQYV. CDR3 nucleotide sequence: TGCAGTGCTAGACCCCGGACCGGTATTGACGAGCAGTACGTC.

This clonotype was counted a few times. The chain joins TRBV12-3 or TRBV12-4 to TRBJ1-1; no definite D call. The CDR3 has 15 residues. The germline V and J ends were trimmed by 6 bases and 4 bases, with 18 bases remaining between them. For the CDR3, the DNA is TGTGCCAGCAGACCGACCACTTTCGCCAGCACTGAAGCTTTCTTT. As protein: CASRPTTFASTEAFF.

This clonotype was seen more than once but under ten times. This rearrangement joins TRBV5-1 to TRBJ1-1, with D possibly TRBD1 on 6 matching bases. The CDR3 sequence is 17 residues long. Per germline, CDR1 SGHRS and CDR2 YFSETQ. V shed 0 bases and J shed 3 bases, with 18 bases lying between them. The CDR3 protein is CASSLEGRTVVDTEAFF. Written as DNA, the CDR3 is TGCGCCAGCAGCTTGGAGGGTCGGACAGTAGTGGACACTGAAGCTTTCTTT.

This clonotype was detected only a few times. The V and J genes are TRBV29-1 and TRBJ2-7; 7 bases are a match to TRBD1. Unmatched junction bases numbered 8, after V lost 6 bases and J lost 0 bases. The CDR3 is 14 residues long. Looked up from germline, CDR1 is SQVTM and CDR2 is ANQGSEA. In DNA form, the CDR3 reads TGCAGCGTATCCACGACAGGGAACTCCTACGAGCAGTACTTC. It translates to CSVSTTGNSYEQYF.

This clonotype was observed a handful of times. The chain has TRBV10-3 and TRBJ1-2; a possible D gene is TRBD1 (5 bases). The CDR3 is 13 residues long. Germline V gives CDR1 ENHRY, CDR2 SYGVKD. V was shortened by 6 bases and J by 4 bases, with 12 bases between the two germline ends. CDR3 DNA: TGTGCCATCAGCGACAGTGCCTCCTATGGCTACACCTTC. This encodes CAISDSASYGYTF.

V and J are TRBV20-1 and TRBJ1-3; 7 bases are shared with TRBD1. V shed 1 base, J shed 4 bases, and the junction held 7 bases outside the gene matches. The germline gives CDR1 DFQATT, CDR2 SNEGSKA (reference sequence). The CDR3 runs 15 residues. The CDR3 nucleotides read TGCAGTGCTAGAGCGAACAGGGGAACCGGAAACACCATATATTTT. This encodes CSARANRGTGNTIYF.

The genes are TRBV12-3 or TRBV12-4 and TRBJ2-5, with D possibly being TRBD1 (6 bases). The V and J ends lost 0 bases and 2 bases respectively, with 16 bases between them. CDR3 size: 17 residues. The CDR3: CASSLAGLGQSQETQYF. The CDR3 nucleotides are TGTGCCAGCAGTTTAGCGGGCCTCGGACAGAGTCAAGAGACCCAGTACTTC.

The rearrangement uses TRBV20-1 and TRBJ2-1; D is possibly TRBD2 (5 bases). Trimming stripped 2 bases from V and 1 base from J, with 12 bases between. The CDR3 sequence is 15 residues long. The V gene's germline CDR1 is DFQATT and CDR2 SNEGSKA (reference sequence). The CDR3: CSARSVQRSYNEQFF. CDR3 sequence (DNA): TGCAGTGCTAGATCGGTCCAGCGGTCCTACAATGAGCAGTTCTTC.

The V gene is TRBV6-6, the J gene TRBJ1-1; no clear D. CDR1 MNHNY and CDR2 SVGAGI come from the germline V gene (reference sequence). Trimming left V 5 bases short and J 7 bases short, with 11 bases between. This CDR3 has 12 amino acids. CDR3 in DNA: TGTGCCAGCAGTAAGGACGGTCTTGAAGCTTTCTTT. Translation gives CASSKDGLEAFF.

The J gene is TRBJ2-7, the V gene TRBV6-5; D uncertain. This CDR3 has 14 residues. The germline gives CDR1 MNHEY, CDR2 SVGAGI. With 0 bases removed from V and 4 bases from J, the gap between germline ends came to 10 bases. The CDR3 loop reads CASSYSEQRYEQYF. In DNA form, the CDR3 reads TGTGCCAGCAGTTACTCCGAACAGCGATACGAGCAGTACTTC.

In its sample, this clonotype was seen a few times. The chain combines TRBV7-2 with TRBJ2-5; D ambiguous. The CDR3 loop spans 15 amino acids. Trimming took 1 base from V and 2 from J, leaving 11 bases between them. Germline CDR1 SGHTA, CDR2 FQGNSA. The CDR3 nucleotides read TGTGCCAGCAGCTTAGTAGTTGTTCGTCAAGAGACCCAGTACTTC. It specifies CASSLVVVRQETQYF.

This clonotype was observed a handful of times. The chain carries TRBV3-1 and TRBJ2-1, with TRBD1 matching 8 bases. This CDR3 region has 16 residues. The V segment lost 0 bases and the J segment 6 bases; nucleotides outside the gene matches: 7. Germline V gene lookup returns CDR1 LGHDT and CDR2 YNNKEL (reference sequence). The CDR3 region is CASSQDSGGLANEQFF. The CDR3, as DNA: TGTGCCAGCAGCCAAGATTCAGGGGGCCTTGCCAATGAGCAGTTCTTC.

This clonotype appeared a few times. The chain links TRBV20-1 to TRBJ2-3; 8 bases map to TRBD2. The CDR3 runs to 17 residues. Germline V gives CDR1 DFQATT, CDR2 SNEGSKA (reference sequence). V lost 3 bases to trimming and J lost 5 bases; unmatched junction nucleotides: 16. The CDR3 reads CSARRAGVIIIGDTQYF. DNA of the CDR3: TGCAGTGCTAGGAGAGCGGGGGTTATCATCATCGGAGATACGCAGTATTTT.

This clonotype showed up many times. CDR3 protein: CSACPGSAFVPQHF. Here the CDR3 DNA reads TGCAGTGCCTGCCCTGGGTCAGCCTTTGTACCCCAGCATTTT. The chain uses TRBV20-1 and TRBJ1-5; D is unresolved. Germline V CDR1 and CDR2: DFQATT, SNEGSKA (reference sequence). V was trimmed by 6 bases and J by 10 bases, leaving 22 bases between them. The CDR3 is made up of 14 amino acids.

This clonotype was recorded at least ten times. This chain uses TRBV18 with TRBJ2-7; no reliable D call. CDR1 is KGHSH and CDR2 is LQKENI in the germline V gene. With 3 bases removed from V and 2 bases from J, the gap between germline ends came to 14 bases. There are 15 residues in the CDR3. The CDR3 loop reads CASSPDRVRTYEQYF. CDR3 sequence (DNA): TGTGCCAGCTCACCCGATCGGGTGAGGACCTACGAGCAGTACTTC.

This clonotype has a count of ten or more. V and J are TRBV5-5 and TRBJ2-5; D is unclear. The CDR3 runs 15 residues. Germline V gene lookup returns CDR1 SGHKS and CDR2 YYEKEE (reference sequence). Trimming left V 0 bases short and J 9 bases short, with 18 bases between. CDR3 residues: CASSLAVDRYGSQYF. The CDR3 DNA sequence: TGTGCCAGCAGCTTGGCCGTGGACCGCTATGGGTCCCAGTACTTC. The full variable domain, in which reference TRBV5-5 and TRBJ2-5 provide the parts outside the CDR3, is DAGVTQSPTHLIKTRGQQVTLRCSPISGHKSVSWYQQVLGQGPQFIFQYYEKEERGRGNFPDRFSARQFPNYSSELNVNALLLGDSALYLCASSLAVDRYGSQYFGPGTRLLVL.

This chain joins TRBV20-1 and TRBJ1-5; TRBD1 aligns across 8 bases. J gave up 0 bases and V 2 bases, and 3 bases lay outside the gene matches. Germline values: CDR1 DFQATT, CDR2 SNEGSKA (reference sequence). The CDR3 loop spans 15 amino acids. CDR3 in amino acids: CSARRTGYSNQPQHF. The CDR3 DNA sequence: TGCAGTGCTAGACGGACAGGGTATAGCAATCAGCCCCAGCATTTT.

The genes are TRBV20-1 and TRBJ1-2; D unclear. The germline V and J ends were trimmed by 6 bases and 7 bases, with 18 bases remaining between them. Per the germline V gene, CDR1 is DFQATT and CDR2 is SNEGSKA (reference sequence). The CDR3 is 13 residues long. The CDR3 sequence is CSAGGESFGGYTF. The DNA for the CDR3 is TGCAGTGCCGGAGGTGAAAGTTTTGGTGGCTACACCTTC.

This clonotype was counted a few times. This chain uses TRBV19 with TRBJ2-3; TRBD1 might be the D (6 bases). The CDR3 is made up of 16 amino acids. The germline CDR1 and CDR2 sequences are LNHDA and SQIVND (reference sequence). V was clipped by 3 bases and J by 0 bases, with 13 bases between them. The CDR3 protein is CASSIRGRGSTDTQYF. The DNA for the CDR3 is TGTGCCAGTAGTATCAGGGGCAGGGGAAGCACAGATACGCAGTATTTT. The full variable domain, completed using reference TRBV19 and TRBJ2-3, is DGGITQSPKYLFRKEGQNVTLSCEQNLNHDAMYWYRQDPGQGLRLIYYSQIVNDFQKGDIAEGYSVSREKKESFPLTVTSAQKNPTAFYLCASSIRGRGSTDTQYFGPGTRLTVL.

Many counts were recorded for this clonotype. The chain couples TRBV30 to TRBJ2-5; D unresolved. This CDR3 contains 11 residues. Trimming cost V 2 bases and J 7 bases, with 8 bases left between them. CDR1 and CDR2 (germline): GTSNPN, SVGIG (reference sequence). CDR3 DNA sequence: TGTGCCTGGAGTATAAGCGCGACCCAGTACTTC. This encodes CAWSISATQYF.

The chain joins TRBV20-1 to TRBJ1-2; tentatively, D is TRBD1 (5 bases). The germline V and J ends were trimmed by 3 bases and 3 bases, with 14 bases remaining between them. Germline-derived CDR1 and CDR2 are DFQATT and SNEGSKA (reference sequence). This CDR3 spans 14 amino acids. The CDR3, as DNA: TGCAGTGCTAGCAGGGATGGCTTCTACTATGGCTACACCTTC. Translation gives CSASRDGFYYGYTF.

The rearrangement links TRBV15 to TRBJ2-2; D is perhaps TRBD1 (5 bases). The CDR3 length is 15 residues. Germline-derived CDR1 and CDR2 are LNHNV and YYDKDF (reference sequence). The germline V and J ends were trimmed by 0 bases and 3 bases, with 8 bases remaining between them. CDR3 DNA: TGTGCCACCAGCAGAGAAGGGGCTTACACCGGGGAGCTGTTTTTT. It encodes CATSREGAYTGELFF.

This clonotype was counted at least ten times. The V and J genes are TRBV29-1 and TRBJ2-5; D possibly uses TRBD1 or TRBD2 (6 bases each). This CDR3 comprises 18 residues. Trimming took off 0 bases at V and 3 bases at J, with 23 bases between the two ends. Germline values: CDR1 SQVTM, CDR2 ANQGSEA. CDR3 residues: CSVEDGWRDTTSEETQYF. DNA of the CDR3: TGCAGCGTTGAAGATGGGTGGCGGGACACCACTTCAGAAGAGACCCAGTACTTC.

The table lists this clonotype with many counts. This chain links TRBV20-1 with TRBJ1-5; TRBD1 is a possible D gene (5 bases). CDR1 is DFQATT, CDR2 SNEGSKA, per germline (reference sequence). The CDR3 totals 14 residues. The V and J ends lost 1 base and 1 base respectively, with 8 bases between them. CDR3: CSARVGGSNQPQHF. CDR3 in DNA: TGCAGTGCTAGAGTGGGGGGGAGCAATCAGCCCCAGCATTTT.

J is TRBJ1-3 and V is TRBV18; the D is unclear. CDR1 is KGHSH and CDR2 is LQKENI in the germline V gene. This CDR3 is built from 14 residues. V was pared by 5 bases and J by 0 bases, with 8 bases between. The CDR3 DNA is TGTGCCAGCTCAATCGACATCTCTGGAAACACCATATATTTT. It yields the protein CASSIDISGNTIYF. Together with reference TRBV18 and TRBJ1-3, the CDR3 gives the full variable domain: NAGVMQNPRHLVRRRGQEARLRCSPMKGHSHVYWYRQLPEEGLKFMVYLQKENIIDESGMPKERFSAEFPKEGPSILRIQQVVRGDSAAYFCASSIDISGNTIYFGEGSWLTVV.

This clonotype came up a few times. The chain uses TRBV3-1 and TRBJ1-3; no definite D call. The CDR3 is 15 amino acids. CDR1 is LGHDT and CDR2 is YNNKEL in the germline V gene (reference sequence). V dropped 1 base and J dropped 0 bases, with 7 bases sitting between them. CDR3 DNA sequence: TGTGCCAGCAGCCAAGGACGGAGCTCTGGAAACACCATATATTTT. It encodes CASSQGRSSGNTIYF.

In this sample, this clonotype turned up many times. V gene TRBV28 combines with J gene TRBJ1-2; 11 positions match TRBD1. Germline assignment: CDR1 MDHEN and CDR2 SYDVKM. Losses at the gene ends were 4 bases for V and 2 bases for J; bases not matched to a gene: 3. The CDR3 extends over 15 amino acids. Written as DNA, the CDR3 is TGTGCCAGCAGTTCTCGGGACAGGGGGAACTATGGCTACACCTTC. Amino acids: CASSSRDRGNYGYTF.

The V and J genes are TRBV12-3 or TRBV12-4 and TRBJ1-5; D is unclear. The CDR3 spans 14 residues. Trimming removed 3 bases from V and 3 bases from J, with 9 bases in between. The CDR3 DNA reads as TGTGCCAGCAGTTTTCTCAGGAACAATCAGCCCCAGCATTTT. It encodes CASSFLRNNQPQHF.

The V call is TRBV27, the J call TRBJ1-6; unclear D gene. Trimming took off 4 bases at V and 7 bases at J, with 14 bases between the two ends. CDR1 is MNHEY and CDR2 is SMNVEV in the germline V gene (reference sequence). The CDR3 contains 15 residues. The CDR3, as DNA: TGTGCCAGCAGTTCGTTGGGAGGGAGCAATTCACCCCTCCACTTT. Translated, it gives CASSSLGGSNSPLHF.